The 15 T cell receptor beta chains below all came from one sample that was sequenced in a study of response to subunit inactivated influenza vaccine (dated by TCRdb to between 2018 and 2020). Library construction relied on RT-PCR. The instrument given in TCRdb is Illumina HiSeq 2500. The public reads were run again by TCRdb, first through fastp at Q25 and then through MiXCR, and only productive beta chains were kept. Each record represents a unique CDR3 protein, reported with the most common genes and DNA among its rows. This sample has roughly 700,000 distinct CDR3 sequences in its table, and around 14% of those were observed once. 6.5% to 8.5% of the sample is taken by the ten largest. The sequencing here drew on PBMCs from blood, taken 14 days before vaccination. These receptors all stem from a man in his fifties who received an inactivated influenza vaccine. Donor details come from another sample of the same person, matched by shared clones.

As for this clonotype: One end of the junction varies from germline; a read error may be responsible. The chain links TRBV18 to TRBJ1-5, with TRBD1 as a possible D gene (6 bases). The CDR3 has 14 residues. Germline V gene lookup returns CDR1 KGHSH and CDR2 LQKENI. The chain's CDR3 is CASSQNREGQLQHF. The CDR3, as DNA: TGTGCCAGCTCACAGAACAGGGAGGGTCAGCTCCAGCATTTT.

A remark on this clonotype: It may be a read error: a sequence one base away is much more abundant. The chain combines TRBV19 with TRBJ2-7; D is perhaps TRBD1 (5 bases). Germline V lookup: CDR1 LNHDA, CDR2 SQIVND (reference sequence). This CDR3 contains 12 residues. CDR3 nucleotide sequence: TGTGCCAGTAGTAGTCAGGGTAACGAGGAGTACTTC. This codes for CASSSQGNEEYF.

This clonotype turned up a few times. The CDR3 region has the DNA TGTGCCAGCAGTTACTTAGGGGGATGGGGCACAGATACGCAGTATTTT. Amino acid sequence: CASSYLGGWGTDTQYF. The chain is built from TRBV6-5 and TRBJ2-3, with D maybe TRBD1 (6 bases). Trimming took 1 base from V and 1 from J, leaving 12 bases between them. The CDR3 totals 16 residues. Germline V gene data show CDR1 as MNHEY and CDR2 as SVGAGI.

J is TRBJ1-1 and V is TRBV12-3 or TRBV12-4; tentative D call: TRBD1 (6 bases). V lost 7 bases, J lost 4 bases, and 16 bases lay in between. CDR3 length: 14 amino acids. CDR3 amino acids: CASTRMMGATEAFF. DNA of the CDR3: TGTGCCAGCACCCGGATGATGGGGGCCACTGAAGCTTTCTTT.

This clonotype has only a few counts. The V and J genes are TRBV6-1 and TRBJ2-3, with unresolved D. Trimming removed 1 base from V and 5 bases from J, with 10 bases in between. Germline CDR1 and CDR2: MNHNS and SASEGT. The CDR3 has 14 amino acids. The CDR3 DNA follows: TGTGCCAGCAGTGAAGATGAGTATATAGATACGCAGTATTTT. Amino acid sequence: CASSEDEYIDTQYF.

This clonotype was seen a handful of times. The V and J genes are TRBV6-2 or TRBV6-3 and TRBJ1-4; the D gene is possibly TRBD1 (5 bases). V was shortened by 0 bases and J by 5 bases, with 10 bases between the two germline ends. This CDR3 is 15 amino acids long. CDR1 is MNHEY, CDR2 SVGEGT, per germline. The CDR3 here is CASSYSVGRNEKLFF. The CDR3 DNA sequence: TGTGCCAGCAGTTACTCGGTGGGACGCAATGAAAAACTGTTTTTT.

The V gene is TRBV6-1, the J gene TRBJ1-2; 8 nucleotides align to TRBD1. From germline, CDR1 is MNHNS and CDR2 SASEGT. The junction had 9 bases not matched to a gene; V was cut back by 7 bases and J by 2 bases. The CDR3 consists of 15 residues. CDR3 bases: TGTGCCAGCAACAACATCCGGGACAGGAACTATGGCTACACCTTC. Translation: CASNNIRDRNYGYTF.

The chain is built from TRBV20-1 and TRBJ1-4, with D possibly matching TRBD1 (6 bases). Germline CDR1 reads DFQATT; CDR2 reads SNEGSKA (reference sequence). CDR3 length equals 14 residues. V lost 3 bases and J 10 bases, leaving 18 bases between the germline ends. The CDR3 DNA follows: TGCAGTGCTAGTATGTCAGGGGTTTTAGGAAAACTGTTTTTT. Protein product: CSASMSGVLGKLFF.

This CDR3 is CASSYGAGGALGEQFF. For the CDR3, the DNA is TGTGCCAGCAGTTATGGTGCGGGAGGAGCTCTGGGTGAGCAGTTCTTC. The rearrangement uses TRBV6-2 or TRBV6-3 and TRBJ2-1, with 8 bases aligning to TRBD2. The V gene's germline CDR1 is MNHEY and CDR2 SVGEGT. The CDR3 runs 16 residues. Trimming cost V 3 bases and J 9 bases; bases outside gene matches: 13.

The V and J genes are TRBV7-9 and TRBJ2-7, with D maybe TRBD1 (6 bases). The germline V gene has CDR1 SEHNR and CDR2 FQNEAQ (reference sequence). Trimming took 3 bases from V and 5 from J, leaving 14 bases between them. There are 14 residues in the CDR3. CDR3 DNA: TGTGCCAGCAGCTTTCTCAGGGGCAACGACGAGCAGTACTTC. It encodes CASSFLRGNDEQYF. Complete variable domain (other parts from reference TRBV7-9 and TRBJ2-7): DTGVSQNPRHKITKRGQNVTFRCDPISEHNRLYWYRQTLGQGPEFLTYFQNEAQLEKSRLLSDRFSAERPKGSFSTLEIQRTEQGDSAMYLCASSFLRGNDEQYFGPGTRLTVT.

The V and J genes are TRBV30 and TRBJ1-4, with D unclear. V was trimmed by 3 bases and J by 0 bases, leaving 14 bases between them. The CDR3 totals 16 residues. CDR1 GTSNPN and CDR2 SVGIG come from the germline V gene (reference sequence). This CDR3 is CAWSHPRDATNEKLFF. The CDR3 DNA sequence: TGTGCCTGGAGCCACCCCCGAGACGCAACTAATGAAAAACTGTTTTTT.

This clonotype was counted many times. The V gene is TRBV12-3 or TRBV12-4, the J gene TRBJ2-2; 9 bases line up with TRBD2. J lost 5 bases, V lost 4 bases, and 5 bases had no gene match. The CDR3 runs 15 residues. The CDR3, as DNA: TGTGCCAGCAGTTCCGGGACTAGCCGGACCGGGGAGCTGTTTTTT. This gives the protein CASSSGTSRTGELFF.

This clonotype was recorded a few times. The chain employs TRBV6-6 and TRBJ1-1; TRBD1 matches at 8 bases. The CDR3 runs 13 residues. The ends lost 7 bases at V and 4 bases at J; junction bases unmatched: 5. The V gene's germline CDR1 is MNHNY and CDR2 SVGAGI (reference sequence). The DNA for the CDR3 is TGTGCCAGCATCACCAGGGGGCCCACTGAAGCTTTCTTT. It encodes CASITRGPTEAFF.

The chain combines TRBV7-9 with TRBJ2-7, with TRBD1 as a possible D gene (6 bases). Germline V gives CDR1 SEHNR, CDR2 FQNEAQ (reference sequence). The CDR3 totals 13 residues. Trimming removed 4 bases at V and 5 bases at J, with 12 bases between. The CDR3 region is CASSSWDTDEQYF. The CDR3 nucleotides read TGTGCCAGCAGCTCCTGGGACACCGACGAGCAGTACTTC.

This clonotype was recorded a few times. The chain links TRBV12-3 or TRBV12-4 to TRBJ2-7; 12 bases map to TRBD2. The ends lost 6 bases at V and 6 bases at J; junction bases unmatched: 6. The CDR3 sequence is 14 residues long. CDR3 residues: CASRQTSGGIEQYF. DNA for the CDR3: TGTGCCAGCAGGCAGACTAGCGGGGGAATCGAGCAGTACTTC.